A selection of T cell receptor beta chains follows, all from one sample in a study of blood T cells in healthy people across ages. Each CDR3 protein gets one entry after TCRdb re-called the 5' RACE reads with MiXCR. The sample has 700,000 to 800,000 distinct CDR3 sequences, 40% to 45% seen once. The material sequenced was blood. The source of these receptors is a woman aged 55-70 years in good health. The CDR3 runs from the conserved cysteine through the conserved F or W. A D gene is named only where the DNA matches it firmly. Only part of the rows carry a size: once, few, many, or a class if the clone is expanded.

D: TRBD2; J: TRBJ2-4; size: -; V: TRBV7-2; CDR3: CASSTRLAGLKNIQYF; DNA: TGTGCCAGCAGCACCAGACTAGCGGGACTTAAAAACATTCAGTACTTC
D: -; J: TRBJ1-6; size: -; V: TRBV20-1; CDR3: CSARDTPANSPLHF; DNA: TGCAGTGCTAGAGACACGCCAGCCAATTCACCCCTCCACTTT
D: TRBD1; J: TRBJ2-7; size: -; V: TRBV4-1; CDR3: CASSQTDRAYEQYF; DNA: TGCGCCAGCAGCCAGACGGACAGGGCCTACGAGCAGTACTTC
D: TRBD2; J: TRBJ2-3; size: many; V: TRBV7-8; CDR3: CASTIRTSDTDTQYF; DNA: TGTGCCAGCACCATCCGGACTAGCGACACAGATACGCAGTATTTT
D: -; J: TRBJ2-5; size: -; V: TRBV7-2; CDR3: CASRMGQWETLYF; DNA: TGTGCCAGCAGGATGGGACAATGGGAGACCCTGTACTTC
D: -; J: TRBJ2-1; size: -; V: TRBV6-2/TRBV6-3; CDR3: CASVLRDPSYNEQFF; DNA: TGTGCCAGCGTCCTCCGGGACCCCTCCTACAATGAGCAGTTCTTC
D: TRBD1; J: TRBJ2-3; size: few; V: TRBV10-2; CDR3: CASSEPGQGNVDTQYF; DNA: TGCGCCAGCAGTGAGCCGGGACAGGGGAATGTTGATACGCAGTATTTT
D: -; J: TRBJ2-7; size: many; V: TRBV28; CDR3: CASSHSREQYF; DNA: TGTGCCAGCAGTCACTCCCGCGAGCAGTACTTC
D: -; J: TRBJ2-7; size: -; V: TRBV6-2/TRBV6-3; CDR3: CASTYRGGNEQYF; DNA: TGTGCCAGCACTTACCGTGGGGGCAATGAGCAGTACTTC
D: TRBD2; J: TRBJ2-5; size: -; V: TRBV25-1; CDR3: CASSDVGTSGTLGTQYF; DNA: TGTGCCAGCAGTGACGTTGGGACTAGCGGGACCCTCGGGACCCAGTACTTC
D: TRBD1; J: TRBJ2-7; size: few; V: TRBV7-9; CDR3: CASSFGQGKNEQYF; DNA: TGTGCCAGCAGCTTCGGACAGGGGAAAAACGAGCAGTACTTC
D: TRBD2; J: TRBJ2-1; size: -; V: TRBV9; CDR3: CASSGFLVEAGEAYEQFF; DNA: TGTGCCAGCAGCGGTTTTTTAGTTGAAGCGGGAGAGGCATATGAGCAGTTCTTC
D: TRBD2; J: TRBJ2-3; size: few; V: TRBV3-1; CDR3: CASSQDSGRAMTDTQYF; DNA: TGTGCCAGCAGCCAAGATAGCGGGAGGGCCATGACAGATACGCAGTATTTT
D: TRBD2; J: TRBJ2-4; size: -; V: TRBV7-9; CDR3: CASSLTSEGQNIQYF; DNA: TGTGCCAGCAGCTTAACTAGCGAGGGTCAAAACATTCAGTACTTC
D: -; J: TRBJ2-5; size: -; V: TRBV10-3; CDR3: CAISSNEKTQYF; DNA: TGTGCCATCAGCTCAAATGAGAAGACCCAGTACTTC
D: -; J: TRBJ1-4; size: -; V: TRBV7-2; CDR3: CTSSLGQGPIEKLFF; DNA: TGTACCAGCAGCTTAGGTCAGGGCCCTATTGAAAAACTGTTTTTT
D: -; J: TRBJ1-4; size: -; V: TRBV7-9; CDR3: CASSQPKTGHPTNEKLFF; DNA: TGTGCCAGCAGCCAACCTAAAACAGGGCACCCAACTAATGAAAAACTGTTTTTT
D: -; J: TRBJ2-1; size: medium-sized; V: TRBV6-5; CDR3: CASSYSGADEQFF; DNA: TGTGCCAGCAGTTACTCTGGAGCGGATGAGCAGTTCTTC
D: TRBD1; J: TRBJ1-2; size: -; V: TRBV5-5; CDR3: CASSRRTGMDFGYTF; DNA: TGTGCCAGCAGCCGAAGGACAGGGATGGATTTCGGCTACACCTTC
D: -; J: TRBJ2-7; size: -; V: TRBV29-1; CDR3: CSVEDQRQAHSYNEQYF; DNA: TGCAGCGTTGAAGACCAAAGACAGGCCCACTCTTACAATGAGCAGTACTTC
D: TRBD1; J: TRBJ2-1; size: -; V: TRBV20-1; CDR3: CSASGRDRVSYNEQFF; DNA: TGCAGTGCTAGTGGCCGGGACAGGGTCTCCTACAATGAGCAGTTCTTC
D: -; J: TRBJ2-4; size: once; V: TRBV2; CDR3: CANGRQEADIQYF; DNA: TGTGCCAACGGGAGACAGGAGGCGGACATTCAGTACTTC
D: -; J: TRBJ1-5; size: -; V: TRBV6-1; CDR3: CAAERGPIQPQHF; DNA: TGTGCCGCGGAACGGGGCCCGATTCAGCCCCAGCATTTT
D: TRBD1; J: TRBJ2-7; size: few; V: TRBV14; CDR3: CASSPWTGGPSYEQYF; DNA: TGTGCCAGCAGCCCATGGACAGGTGGGCCCTCCTACGAGCAGTACTTC
D: -; J: TRBJ1-1; size: -; V: TRBV10-2; CDR3: CASSEIGVNTEAFF; DNA: TGCGCCAGCAGTGAGATCGGGGTGAACACTGAAGCTTTCTTT
D: TRBD2; J: TRBJ2-3; size: -; V: TRBV10-3; CDR3: CTISDPTSGGGTDTQYF; DNA: TGTACCATCAGTGACCCGACTAGCGGGGGCGGGACAGATACGCAGTATTTT
D: -; J: TRBJ2-5; size: -; V: TRBV18; CDR3: CASSPRGKGETQYF; DNA: TGTGCCAGCTCACCACGGGGGAAGGGGGAGACCCAGTACTTC
D: -; J: TRBJ2-5; size: -; V: TRBV29-1; CDR3: CSIHAADAKETQYF; DNA: TGCAGTATCCACGCCGCTGATGCCAAAGAGACCCAGTACTTC
D: -; J: TRBJ2-1; size: few; V: TRBV20-1; CDR3: CSAPTLNNEQFF; DNA: TGCAGTGCACCGACTTTAAACAATGAGCAGTTCTTC
D: -; J: TRBJ2-1; size: -; V: TRBV5-4; CDR3: CASSLAFRDNEQFF; DNA: TGTGCCAGCAGCTTGGCTTTCCGGGACAATGAGCAGTTCTTC
D: TRBD2; J: TRBJ2-7; size: -; V: TRBV20-1; CDR3: CSARPGTRVLSYEQYF; DNA: TGCAGTGCTAGACCCGGGACTAGGGTTCTCTCCTACGAGCAGTACTTC
D: TRBD2; J: TRBJ2-1; size: -; V: TRBV20-1; CDR3: CSARDLQSGGGRNEQFF; DNA: TGCAGTGCTAGAGACCTCCAGAGCGGGGGGGGACGCAACGAGCAGTTCTTC
D: TRBD2; J: TRBJ2-1; size: few; V: TRBV6-2/TRBV6-3; CDR3: CASSYLAGDRGEQFF; DNA: TGTGCCAGCAGTTACCTAGCGGGAGATAGGGGTGAGCAGTTCTTC
D: -; J: TRBJ2-1; size: few; V: TRBV20-1; CDR3: CSATFGPDEQFF; DNA: TGCAGTGCTACCTTTGGCCCCGACGAGCAGTTCTTC
D: -; J: TRBJ2-1; size: -; V: TRBV6-5; CDR3: CASSVVGGNLYNEQFF; DNA: TGTGCCAGCAGCGTAGTCGGGGGTAATCTATACAATGAGCAGTTCTTC
D: -; J: TRBJ1-4; size: -; V: TRBV11-2; CDR3: CASTRKGGSDEKLFF; DNA: TGTGCCAGCACAAGGAAGGGAGGGAGTGATGAAAAACTGTTTTTT
D: -; J: TRBJ2-7; size: -; V: TRBV29-1; CDR3: CSVRLGSSYEQYF; DNA: TGCAGCGTTCGTCTGGGGAGCTCCTACGAGCAGTACTTC
D: -; J: TRBJ1-2; size: -; V: TRBV4-3; CDR3: CASSQDSRAYGYTF; DNA: TGCGCCAGCAGCCAAGATAGCAGGGCTTATGGCTACACCTTC
D: TRBD2; J: TRBJ2-7; size: -; V: TRBV20-1; CDR3: CSARWGGSYEQYF; DNA: TGCAGTGCTCGATGGGGCGGGAGCTACGAGCAGTACTTC
D: TRBD1; J: TRBJ2-5; size: once; V: TRBV7-8; CDR3: CASSLGQGALGTQYF; DNA: TGTGCCAGCAGCTTAGGGCAGGGGGCGTTAGGGACCCAGTACTTC
D: TRBD1; J: TRBJ2-5; size: many; V: TRBV27; CDR3: CASSSWTGSSKRAQYF; DNA: TGTGCCAGCAGTTCCTGGACAGGGAGCAGCAAGAGGGCCCAGTACTTC
D: -; J: TRBJ1-5; size: -; V: TRBV27; CDR3: CASSLLAPGPTSNQPQHF; DNA: TGTGCCAGCAGTTTACTGGCTCCGGGGCCTACAAGCAATCAGCCCCAGCATTTT
D: TRBD2; J: TRBJ2-1; size: -; V: TRBV3-1; CDR3: CASSVPMGLAGHSYNEQFF; DNA: TGTGCCAGCAGCGTCCCCATGGGACTAGCGGGACACTCCTACAATGAGCAGTTCTTC
D: TRBD2; J: TRBJ2-5; size: -; V: TRBV6-2/TRBV6-3; CDR3: CASSYSSSGRRETQYF; DNA: TGTGCCAGCAGTTACTCGTCGAGCGGGAGAAGGGAGACCCAGTACTTC
D: -; J: TRBJ2-6; size: few; V: TRBV5-1; CDR3: CASSFVGPGANVLTF; DNA: TGCGCCAGCAGCTTCGTGGGCCCTGGGGCCAACGTCCTGACTTTC
D: -; J: TRBJ1-2; size: -; V: TRBV25-1; CDR3: CASRGMRGDYGYTF; DNA: TGTGCCAGCAGGGGGATGAGGGGTGACTATGGCTACACCTTC
D: TRBD1; J: TRBJ2-3; size: -; V: TRBV12-3/TRBV12-4; CDR3: CASSLAPSQGAMATQYF; DNA: TGTGCCAGCAGTTTAGCCCCTAGCCAGGGGGCAATGGCTACGCAGTATTTT
D: -; J: TRBJ2-1; size: -; V: TRBV14; CDR3: CASSQEGVYQTFYNEQFF; DNA: TGTGCCAGCAGCCAAGAGGGGGTATATCAGACCTTCTACAATGAGCAGTTCTTC
D: -; J: TRBJ1-1; size: few; V: TRBV3-1; CDR3: CASSQESGEAFF; DNA: TGTGCCAGCAGCCAAGAGTCAGGAGAGGCTTTCTTT
D: -; J: TRBJ1-2; size: many; V: TRBV29-1; CDR3: CSVVVAYGYTF; DNA: TGCAGCGTTGTGGTCGCGTATGGCTACACCTTC
D: -; J: TRBJ2-6; size: -; V: TRBV27; CDR3: CASRGRGSGTNVLTF; DNA: TGTGCCAGCAGGGGAAGGGGCTCTGGGACCAACGTCCTGACTTTC
D: -; J: TRBJ2-7; size: -; V: TRBV5-1; CDR3: CASSPVAGFYEQYF; DNA: TGCGCCAGCAGCCCGGTGGCGGGCTTCTACGAGCAGTACTTC
D: -; J: TRBJ2-1; size: -; V: TRBV21-1; CDR3: CASSKTPYNEQFF; DNA: TGTGCCAGCAGCAAAACCCCGTACAATGAGCAGTTCTTC
D: TRBD1; J: TRBJ1-5; size: -; V: TRBV3-1; CDR3: CASSQGGGTGGSSWIQPQHF; DNA: TGTGCCAGCAGCCAAGGAGGAGGGACAGGGGGTAGTAGTTGGATTCAGCCCCAGCATTTT
D: -; J: TRBJ2-1; size: -; V: TRBV11-2; CDR3: CASSLSRKETQFF; DNA: TGTGCCAGCAGCTTAAGTCGGAAAGAGACCCAGTTCTTC